These T cell receptor beta chains were read from a single sample in a study of T cells in Graves' hyperthyroidism and ophthalmopathy. TCRdb processed the multiplex PCR reads anew with MiXCR; each CDR3 protein has one entry. In the table there are over 450,000 distinct CDR3 sequences, 17% of which are singletons. The specimen was blood. These receptors were taken from a woman aged 18-30 years with Graves' ophthalmopathy. CDR3s include the opening cysteine and the closing phenylalanine or tryptophan. A D gene is named only where the DNA matches it firmly. Clone size is not always given. Where it is, it says once, few, many or a class for expanded clones.

NA,TRBJ2-2,TRBV12-3/TRBV12-4,NA,TGTGCCAGCAGTGGACGGGAGAGCGCCGGGGAGCTGTTTTTT,CASSGRESAGELFF
TRBD2,TRBJ2-1,TRBV7-9,many,TGTGCCAGCAGTTCTGGCGGGGGGGCCCCACACACTGAGCAGTTCTTC,CASSSGGGAPHTEQFF
NA,TRBJ1-2,TRBV12-3/TRBV12-4,NA,TGTGCCAGCACCCTGAGGGGGATTCAGTATGGCTACACCTTC,CASTLRGIQYGYTF
TRBD1,TRBJ1-5,TRBV5-1,NA,TGCGCCAGCAGCATTGGAGGGACAGAATTTCAGCCCCAGCATTTT,CASSIGGTEFQPQHF
NA,TRBJ2-3,TRBV7-2,many,TGTGCCAGCAGCTTGAGGTTCGGCCAGGGGATCACAGATACGCAGTATTTT,CASSLRFGQGITDTQYF
NA,TRBJ1-6,TRBV6-6,few,TGTGCCAGCAGTTACTCCGGGGCGGATACTTCACCCCTCCACTTT,CASSYSGADTSPLHF
NA,TRBJ2-4,TRBV28,many,TGTGCCCCCACGTACTTACATAGTGCCAAAAACATTCAGTACTTC,CAPTYLHSAKNIQYF
TRBD2,TRBJ2-7,TRBV20-1,NA,TGCAGTGCGAGCGACCCCATGGGTAGCGGGAGACCTCTATACAATGAGCAGTACTTC,CSASDPMGSGRPLYNEQYF
NA,TRBJ1-4,TRBV7-6,NA,TGTGCCAGCAGCAACGAGTTTCTACGGGGTGAAAAACTGTTTTTT,CASSNEFLRGEKLFF
NA,TRBJ2-3,TRBV6-2/TRBV6-3,many,TGTGCCAGCAGACCACAGGGCGTCTCTGCAGATACGCAGTATTTT,CASRPQGVSADTQYF
TRBD1,TRBJ1-2,TRBV4-1,NA,TGCGCCAGCAGCCAAGGTGGGACAGGGGTATATGGCTACACCTTC,CASSQGGTGVYGYTF
NA,TRBJ1-1,TRBV20-1,many,TGCAGTGCTAGGGGTGTCACTGAAGCTTTCTTT,CSARGVTEAFF
NA,TRBJ2-7,TRBV12-3/TRBV12-4,many,TGTGCCAGCAGTTTAAGAGGCTCATTCATCTACTCCTACGAGCAGTACTTC,CASSLRGSFIYSYEQYF
NA,TRBJ1-6,TRBV28,NA,TGTGCCAGCAGTACGGGACCGGGTTATAATTCACCCCTCCACTTT,CASSTGPGYNSPLHF
TRBD1,TRBJ2-7,TRBV7-8,many,TGTGCCAGCAGCTTCGGACAGGGGCAAAGCGAGCAGTACTTC,CASSFGQGQSEQYF
NA,TRBJ1-1,TRBV20-1,many,TGCAGTGCCCGCGATGGGGGAGTGAACACTGAAGCTTTCTTT,CSARDGGVNTEAFF
NA,TRBJ1-6,TRBV6-5,few,TGTGCCAGCAGTTACGGGCCAAACGCATATTCACCCCTCCACTTT,CASSYGPNAYSPLHF
NA,TRBJ1-1,TRBV28,NA,TGTGCCAGCAGTTTGACAGCCTTTAACACTGAAGCTTTCTTT,CASSLTAFNTEAFF
NA,TRBJ2-3,TRBV27,many,TGTGCCAGCCAGGGGGGAGATACGCAGTATTTT,CASQGGDTQYF
NA,TRBJ2-5,TRBV4-3,NA,TGCGCCAGCAGCCAAGATGCACTGATCCAAGAGACCCAGTACTTC,CASSQDALIQETQYF
NA,TRBJ2-7,TRBV30,many,TGTGCCGGAATGATAGGCTACGAGCAGTACTTC,CAGMIGYEQYF
NA,TRBJ1-2,TRBV10-3,few,TGTGCCATCAGTGATGAAAGGAGTCGCTCCTATGGCTACACCTTC,CAISDERSRSYGYTF
NA,TRBJ2-6,TRBV30,few,TGTGCCTGGGCGAAGGGAAGCTCTGGGGCCAACGTCCTGACTTTC,CAWAKGSSGANVLTF
NA,TRBJ1-1,TRBV6-1,many,TGTGCCAGCAGCCCGGGGCGGGTCGGTAGCACTGAAGCTTTCTTT,CASSPGRVGSTEAFF
NA,TRBJ2-7,TRBV28,few,TGTGCCAGCAGTACTCCCCGGGGACGAGCCTACGAGCAGTACTTC,CASSTPRGRAYEQYF
TRBD1,TRBJ2-1,TRBV4-1,NA,TGCGCCAGCAGCCACCTCCCCTTCCAGGGACAGGGATCCTACAATGAGCAGTTCTTC,CASSHLPFQGQGSYNEQFF
NA,TRBJ2-7,TRBV11-1,many,TGTGCCAGCAGCGGAGGGGCGACGGGTAGGTACGAGCAGTACTTC,CASSGGATGRYEQYF
TRBD1,TRBJ2-2,TRBV28,few,TGTGCCAGCAGCTACACAGGGGGGTATGGGACCGGGGAGCTGTTTTTT,CASSYTGGYGTGELFF
NA,TRBJ2-1,TRBV11-2,many,TGTGCCAGCACCTCCCTCGGGGGAAATGAGCAGTTCTTC,CASTSLGGNEQFF
TRBD2,TRBJ2-2,TRBV12-3/TRBV12-4,many,TGTGCCAGCAGTGGTTTTCGGCGGGGGATCACCGGGGAGCTGTTTTTT,CASSGFRRGITGELFF
NA,TRBJ2-7,TRBV7-9,few,TGTGCCAGCAGCATTCGAGACAGTCCAAGCTCCTACGAGCAGTACTTC,CASSIRDSPSSYEQYF
TRBD2,TRBJ2-3,TRBV7-2,many,TGTGCCAGCAGCTTATCCCGACTAGCGGGTGCCGGTTTGATGAATACGCAGTATTTT,CASSLSRLAGAGLMNTQYF
NA,TRBJ1-1,TRBV2,many,TGTGCCAGCAGCTCAACTATCCCAACTGAAGCTTTCTTT,CASSSTIPTEAFF
TRBD2,TRBJ2-3,TRBV20-1,few,TGCAGTGCTAGCCCCCGACTAGCGGGGGGCATTATGATCTCTAGCACAGATACGCAGTATTTT,CSASPRLAGGIMISSTDTQYF
TRBD2,TRBJ2-3,TRBV11-2,many,TGTGCCAGCAGCCAAGCGACTAGCGGGGGAGGGGCAGATACGCAGTATTTT,CASSQATSGGGADTQYF
NA,TRBJ2-7,TRBV25-1,few,TGTGCCAGCAGTGAAGGCAGTACTCATCTTTACGAGCAGTACTTC,CASSEGSTHLYEQYF
TRBD1,TRBJ1-2,TRBV2,many,TGTGCCAGCACGCCCGACAGGGGCCGGGGGGGCTACACCTTC,CASTPDRGRGGYTF
NA,TRBJ1-1,TRBV20-1,many,TGCAGTGCCCACCTGGGTGCGGGGGCACGCGCTGAAGCTTTCTTT,CSAHLGAGARAEAFF
NA,TRBJ1-1,TRBV28,many,TGTGCCAGCAGCCCCCATAGTAGGGCGAACACTGAAGCTTTCTTT,CASSPHSRANTEAFF
NA,TRBJ1-4,TRBV14,many,TGTGCCAGCAGGCGGGGGCGCGGAGCTAATGAAAAACTGTTTTTT,CASRRGRGANEKLFF
NA,TRBJ2-3,TRBV24-1,many,TGTGCCACCAGTGATTTGCCGGACAGACTAAGCACAGATACGCAGTATTTT,CATSDLPDRLSTDTQYF
TRBD1,TRBJ2-1,TRBV7-2,many,TGTGCCAGCAGCCCGAGACCTCCGGGACAGGGGCATGAGCAGTTCTTC,CASSPRPPGQGHEQFF
NA,TRBJ1-2,TRBV27,NA,TGTGCCAGCAGTTTAGTCCCGGGAATGAGCGGCTACACCTTC,CASSLVPGMSGYTF
NA,TRBJ2-1,TRBV11-2,NA,TGTGCCAGCAGCTTACTCCTAGCAAGCTCCTACAATGAGCAGTTCTTC,CASSLLLASSYNEQFF
NA,TRBJ2-7,TRBV7-9,NA,TGTGCCAGCAGCCTGAGGGACAGACCCTCTGGAGGGGGCGAGCAGTACTTC,CASSLRDRPSGGGEQYF
NA,TRBJ1-6,TRBV30,few,TGTGCCTGGAATATTATTCTGGATTCACCCCTCCACTTT,CAWNIILDSPLHF
NA,TRBJ1-2,TRBV11-1,few,TGTGCCAGCAGCGCAAGAGGGGCGAATGGCTACACCTTC,CASSARGANGYTF